This T cell receptor beta chain emerged from a study of regulatory T cells in long-lasting Graves disease. This CDR3 is built from 13 residues. Germline V gene data show CDR1 as SGHTA and CDR2 as FQGTGA. The V end was cut by 0 bases, the J end by 8 bases, with 9 bases between. This clonotype was seen many times. Relying on iRepertoire HTBI primers and Arm-PCR of CDR3 regions, the team built TCR beta libraries. In TCRdb, the multiplex PCR reads were re-called with MiXCR into one record per CDR3 protein. The sample consists of about 540,000 distinct CDR3 sequences, roughly 13% of them appearing once. Time point indicated: newly diagnosed GD, antithyroid drugs for less than 3 months. PBMCs provided the RNA from which the TCR library was made. Another study also made use of these data, one on T cells in Graves' hyperthyroidism and ophthalmopathy. That source notes: Stable hyperthyroidism: no ophthalmopathy progression over 18 months of follow-up.

This material consisted of peripheral blood mononuclear cells (PBMCs), taken at new diagnosis, from a patient treated with antithyroid drugs. This sequence originates from a man aged 25-40 years with Graves disease. The chain couples TRBV7-3 to TRBJ2-3, with a possible D match to TRBD2 (6 bases). CDR3 nucleotide sequence: TGTGCCAGCAGCTTAACGGTGGGAGGTACGCAGTATTTT. Protein sequence: CASSLTVGGTQYF.